The next 12 T cell receptor beta chains were all read from a single sample in a study of a mutant IDH1 vaccine in newly diagnosed glioma (dated by TCRdb to about 2021). Taken with the paper, the label for time point translates to: week 5, during vaccination. Each vaccine dose was 300 ug of a 20-mer mutant IDH1 peptide in Montanide, given subcutaneously with topical imiquimod. The protocol used for the library was the immunoSEQ multiplex PCR assay. The source is immuneACCESS, and TCRdb retained only in-frame sequences with V and J called. Part of the clones is not carried over; for the studies checked, unresolved V genes explain less than half of this, and the remainder is unexplained. This sample has about 42,000 clones in its table, and approximately 83% of those were observed once. Of the sample, approximately 1.5% is held by the ten largest clones. The antigens these receptors bind are not known.

Sequenced here: PBMCs, sampled from a glioma patient whose treatment included an IDH1 peptide vaccine. These receptors were obtained from a man aged 35 to 55 with glioma.

The genes are TRBV4-3 and TRBJ2-7; 8 bases fit TRBD1. Germline V gene lookup returns CDR1 LGHNA and CDR2 YSLEER. This CDR3 has 14 amino acids. Unmatched junction bases numbered 7, after V lost 5 bases and J lost 4 bases. CDR3 in amino acids: CASSAGQGAYEQYF. The CDR3 region has the DNA TGCGCCAGCAGCGCCGGCCAGGGGGCTTACGAGCAGTACTTC.

The rearrangement joins TRBV6-6 to TRBJ1-1, with 9 bases lining up with TRBD1. CDR3 length: 16 amino acids. V shed 0 bases and J 4 bases; nucleotides not matched to a gene: 6. Germline V lookup: CDR1 MNHNY, CDR2 SVGAGI (reference sequence). The CDR3, as DNA: TGTGCCAGCAGTTACTCGGGACAGGGAGGGGTCACTGAAGCTTTCTTT. It yields the protein CASSYSGQGGVTEAFF.

The chain has TRBV18 and TRBJ1-1, with D tentatively TRBD1 (6 bases). CDR3 length: 15 residues. Between the trimmed V and J ends, which lost 6 bases and 0 bases, there was a span of 14 bases. Germline CDR1 reads KGHSH; CDR2 reads LQKENI. The CDR3 here is CASSAEGGMNTEAFF. The CDR3 nucleotides are TGTGCCAGCTCCGCGGAAGGGGGTATGAACACTGAAGCTTTCTTT.

J is TRBJ2-2 and V is TRBV7-9; no clear D. Trimming removed 2 bases from V and 2 bases from J, with 6 bases in between. Germline loops: CDR1 SEHNR, CDR2 FQNEAQ (reference sequence). The CDR3 totals 14 residues. CDR3 coding DNA: TGTGCCAGCAGCTTAAACAAAAACACCGGGGAGCTGTTTTTT. Translating it yields CASSLNKNTGELFF.

The chain combines TRBV5-1 with TRBJ2-1, with a weak D call TRBD2 (6 bases). This CDR3 comprises 15 residues. The ends were cut back, 0 bases at V and 5 bases at J, with 12 bases in the middle. The germline V gene encodes CDR1 SGHRS and CDR2 YFSETQ. In nucleotides, the CDR3 is TGCGCCAGCAGCTTGGTGAGTAGCGGCAACAATGAGCAGTTCTTC. This sequence encodes CASSLVSSGNNEQFF.

This chain joins TRBV2 and TRBJ2-5; TRBD1 matches 10 bases. J lost 5 bases, V lost 6 bases, and 9 bases had no gene match. Looked up from germline, CDR1 is SNHLY and CDR2 is FYNNEI. The CDR3 runs 15 residues. The DNA for the CDR3 is TGTGCCAGCAGGATTAGACAGGGGGCGAGGGAGACCCAGTACTTC. It translates to CASRIRQGARETQYF.

The V and J genes are TRBV27 and TRBJ1-1, with D perhaps matching TRBD1 (6 bases). Trimming shortened V by 4 bases and J by 6 bases, and 15 bases separated the two germline ends. This CDR3 is 14 amino acids long. CDR1 MNHEY and CDR2 SMNVEV come from the germline V gene (reference sequence). This CDR3 is CASSSRRGLAEAFF. DNA of the CDR3: TGTGCCAGCAGTTCCCGTCGGGGGCTCGCTGAAGCTTTCTTT.

This chain connects TRBV12-1 to TRBJ2-6; the table's D call of TRBD1 was not tested on the DNA. TRBV12-1 is annotated as a pseudogene. CDR3 length equals 17 residues. The CDR3 is CASSDRDRESGANVLTF. The CDR3 nucleotides are TGTGCCAGCAGCGACCGGGACAGGGAATCTGGGGCCAACGTCCTGACTTTC.

In this sample, this clone is medium-sized. CDR3 DNA: TGTGCCACCAGCGGGAGCGGTCAGGGGGCTGTTGTGGAGACCCAGTACTTC. Translating gives CATSGSGQGAVVETQYF. This chain links TRBV15 with TRBJ2-5, with 8 bases identical to TRBD1. V trimming: 5 bases; J trimming: 5 bases; junction bases outside the gene matches: 16. The CDR3 totals 17 residues. CDR1 and CDR2 (germline): LNHNV, YYDKDF (reference sequence).

The chain couples TRBV7-3 to TRBJ1-5; D gene unclear. CDR3 length: 13 amino acids. The V and J ends lost 5 bases and 4 bases respectively, with 9 bases between them. Germline loops: CDR1 SGHTA, CDR2 FQGTGA. The CDR3 DNA follows: TGTGCCAGCAGCCCGGACGCGAATCAGCCCCAGCATTTT. Its protein is CASSPDANQPQHF.

The chain has TRBV9 and TRBJ1-2; 9 nucleotides match TRBD1. This CDR3 spans 16 amino acids. Unmatched junction bases numbered 8, after V lost 1 base and J lost 4 bases. Germline assignment: CDR1 SGDLS and CDR2 YYNGEE. This chain's CDR3 is CASSVLVTGGSYGYTF. Written as DNA, the CDR3 is TGTGCCAGCAGCGTATTGGTCACAGGGGGCAGCTATGGCTACACCTTC.

The CDR3 nucleotides read TGCGCCAGCAGCTTGGCCATAGGTGGCGATGAGCAGTTCTTC. As protein: CASSLAIGGDEQFF. The chain is built from TRBV5-1 and TRBJ2-1; D gene uncertain. Trimming stripped 0 bases from V and 8 bases from J, with 12 bases between. Germline V gives CDR1 SGHRS, CDR2 YFSETQ. CDR3 length equals 14 residues.